These T cell receptor beta chains were read from a single sample in a study of shared clonotypes between healthy human individuals. TCRdb's copy holds only in-frame clones and misses some; the assay was immunoSEQ multiplex PCR. The sample shows 90,000 to 130,000 clones, 68% of them seen only once. Sequenced material: memory CD8+ T cells sorted from blood. These receptors originate from a young woman in good health. Both conserved end residues are part of each CDR3. Each record gives: V gene, clone size, J gene, D gene, CDR3 DNA, CDR3 protein. D genes are given only for firm matches. Clone size, where shown, is once, few, many, or a class for clones that have expanded.

V: TRBV6-5
size: .
J: TRBJ1-5
D: .
DNA: TGTGCCAGCAGCGAAACAGGGAGCTATCAGCCCCAGCATTTT
CDR3: CASSETGSYQPQHF

V: TRBV4-1
size: .
J: TRBJ2-7
D: .
DNA: TGCGCCAGCAGCTTCCGAGACACGTTCGAGCAGTACTTC
CDR3: CASSFRDTFEQYF

V: TRBV7-8
size: .
J: TRBJ2-3
D: .
DNA: TGTGCCAGCAGCCCCGGGCACACAGATACGCAGTATTTT
CDR3: CASSPGHTDTQYF

V: TRBV18
size: .
J: TRBJ2-7
D: .
DNA: TGTGCCAGCTCACCATTGGACCTGACGCGGGTGGTGAACTCCTACGAGCAGTACTTC
CDR3: CASSPLDLTRVVNSYEQYF

V: TRBV4-1
size: once
J: TRBJ2-1
D: TRBD2
DNA: TGCGCCAGCAGCCAAGAACCGGGACTAGCGGGAGTTCACAATGAGCAGTTCTTC
CDR3: CASSQEPGLAGVHNEQFF

V: TRBV19
size: many
J: TRBJ1-5
D: .
DNA: TGTGCCAGTGGTTACATCGATCAGCCCCAGCATTTT
CDR3: CASGYIDQPQHF

V: TRBV27
size: .
J: TRBJ2-7
D: .
DNA: TGTGCCAGCTCTCTACGGACTCTCTCCTACGAGCAGTACTTC
CDR3: CASSLRTLSYEQYF

V: TRBV6-4
size: many
J: TRBJ2-3
D: .
DNA: TGTGCCAGCAGTGAAACCGACAGCACAGATACGCAGTATTTT
CDR3: CASSETDSTDTQYF

V: TRBV21-1
size: medium-sized
J: TRBJ2-7
D: .
DNA: TGTGCCAGCAGCGCCGGGGACGAGCAGTACTTC
CDR3: CASSAGDEQYF

V: TRBV4-1
size: .
J: TRBJ1-1
D: .
DNA: TGCGCCAGCAGCCAAGGCACCGAGTTTAGGGAAGCTTTCTTT
CDR3: CASSQGTEFREAFF

V: TRBV28
size: few
J: TRBJ2-7
D: TRBD2
DNA: TGTGCCAGCAGTTTATATCGGGGGGGCGTCGGGTACGAGCAGTACTTC
CDR3: CASSLYRGGVGYEQYF

V: TRBV11-1
size: .
J: TRBJ1-2
D: .
DNA: TGTGCCAGCAGCTTTAGCAGGGGCTCTGATCCTTATGGCTACACCTTC
CDR3: CASSFSRGSDPYGYTF

V: TRBV6-1
size: .
J: TRBJ2-4
D: TRBD1
DNA: TGTGCCAGCAGTGACGGGGCAGGGGGCGTACGAGCCAAAAACATTCAGTACTTC
CDR3: CASSDGAGGVRAKNIQYF

V: TRBV4-2
size: .
J: TRBJ2-4
D: .
DNA: TGTGCCAGCAGCCAATGTACTCGTCTAGCCAAAAACATTCAGTACTTC
CDR3: CASSQCTRLAKNIQYF

V: TRBV28
size: .
J: TRBJ2-2
D: TRBD1
DNA: TGTGCCAGCAGATTTTCCGGGACAGGGTTACCCGGGGAGCTGTTTTTT
CDR3: CASRFSGTGLPGELFF

V: TRBV18
size: few
J: TRBJ1-5
D: .
DNA: TGTGCCAGCTCCCTAGGCCCCCATCAGCCCCAGCATTTT
CDR3: CASSLGPHQPQHF

V: TRBV27
size: .
J: TRBJ2-7
D: .
DNA: TGTGCCAGCAGTTTTTCAACGGGCGGTGGCTCCTACGAGCAGTACTTC
CDR3: CASSFSTGGGSYEQYF

V: TRBV7-6
size: .
J: TRBJ2-2
D: TRBD2
DNA: TGTGCCAGCAGCTTAGCGCTAAGGAGGGCTAGCGGGAGGACCGGGGAGCTGTTTTTT
CDR3: CASSLALRRASGRTGELFF

V: TRBV7-6
size: .
J: TRBJ2-1
D: TRBD2
DNA: TGTGCCAGCAGCTTACTCACTAGCGGGAGTTTTTACAATGAGCAGTTCTTC
CDR3: CASSLLTSGSFYNEQFF

V: TRBV6-1
size: many
J: TRBJ2-1
D: .
DNA: TGTGCCAGCAGTGCGGGACATGGATCCTACAATGAGCAGTTCTTC
CDR3: CASSAGHGSYNEQFF

V: TRBV27
size: .
J: TRBJ2-7
D: .
DNA: TGTGCCAGCAGTTTGAGGCAGGCTACGTTAGAGCAGTACTTC
CDR3: CASSLRQATLEQYF

V: TRBV5-1
size: .
J: TRBJ2-7
D: TRBD1
DNA: TGCGCCAGCAGCGGGACAGGGAACCCCTACGAGCAGTACTTC
CDR3: CASSGTGNPYEQYF

V: TRBV6-4
size: once
J: TRBJ2-3
D: .
DNA: TGTGCCAGCAGTCTCCGGGACGACACAGATACGCAGTATTTT
CDR3: CASSLRDDTDTQYF